This TCR beta chain derives from a study of T cell responses to AZD1222 COVID-19 vaccine. At the level of the study: It was second doses at about 4 or about 12 weeks that were pooled. Study-wide findings and caveats: Donors were largely white British and mainly female; clonal diversity was possibly underestimated.

Here immunoSEQ multiplex PCR was the method, and the copy in TCRdb shows in-frame clones only, minus some. The table has about 190,000 clones, approximately 92% seen once. With regard to this clone: Antigen specificity is unknown.

Germline CDR1 and CDR2: MDHEN and SYDVKM. The V end was cut by 7 bases, the J end by 7 bases, with 11 bases between. CDR3 length: 12 amino acids. Sequences were derived from peripheral blood, sampled on day 0 of AZD1222 vaccination. This receptor was obtained from an adult in good health. The gene calls are TRBV28 and TRBJ1-5; D not certain. The CDR3 sequence: CASTASPQPQHF. CDR3 coding DNA: TGTGCCAGCACCGCTTCCCCACAGCCCCAGCATTTT.